A single sample gave rise to the 13 T cell receptor beta chains below, sequenced in a study of cytomegalovirus exposure and HLA in healthy donors. The PCR contained 60 Vbeta and 13 Jbeta primers. Here immunoSEQ multiplex PCR was the method, and the copy in TCRdb shows in-frame clones only, minus some. The sample contains 100,000 to 150,000 clones, 70% to 85% of which appear only once. The source material was PBMCs. The receptors come from a man between 18 and 29 years old in good health and CMV-seropositive.

In its sample, this clone was seen a few times. The junction departs from the called germline gene at one end, perhaps through a read error. J is TRBJ2-1 and V is TRBV18, with D uncertain. CDR1 and CDR2 from the germline V gene are KGHSH and LQKENI. CDR3 length: 15 residues. The CDR3 loop reads CASSPRVPSNNEQFF. The DNA of the CDR3 is TGTGCCAGCTCACCCCGAGTCCCCTCCAACAATGAGCAGTTCTTC.

The gene calls are TRBV2 and TRBJ1-6; no reliable D call. V was pared by 6 bases and J by 6 bases, with 12 bases between. The CDR3 spans 14 residues. Germline-derived CDR1 and CDR2 are SNHLY and FYNNEI. The DNA for the CDR3 is TGTGCCAGCAGGGCTCTAGCGACTAATTCACCCCTCCACTTT. It codes for CASRALATNSPLHF.

This clone has only one observation. The junction does not match germline at one end; this may be a read error. The V and J genes are TRBV29-1 and TRBJ2-6, with D possibly being TRBD1 (5 bases). The CDR3 sequence is 13 residues long. The V gene's germline CDR1 is SQVTM and CDR2 ANQGSEA. CDR3 in DNA: TGCAGCGCGCAGGCTTCTGGGGCCAACGGCCTGACTTTC. This sequence encodes CSAQASGANGLTF.

The CDR3 reads CAIRAGGLAWGEQYF. The CDR3 DNA is TGTGCCATCAGGGCCGGAGGGCTAGCGTGGGGGGAGCAGTACTTC. The chain uses TRBV10-3 and TRBJ2-7; D perhaps matches TRBD2 (6 bases). Trimming removed 6 bases from V and 7 bases from J, with 22 bases in between. CDR3 size: 15 residues. Germline values: CDR1 ENHRY, CDR2 SYGVKD.

This clone appeared a single time. This chain joins TRBV6-1 and TRBJ1-5; D is unclear. Germline V gene lookup returns CDR1 MNHNS and CDR2 SASEGT. V lost 8 bases to trimming and J lost 0 bases, with 14 bases between them. CDR3 length equals 15 residues. The CDR3 here is CASGFTGYSNQPQHF. In DNA, the CDR3 is TGTGCCAGCGGTTTCACGGGGTATAGCAATCAGCCCCAGCATTTT.

V usage is TRBV27 and J usage is TRBJ1-2; 7 positions agree with TRBD1. CDR3 length equals 12 residues. Per the germline V gene, CDR1 is MNHEY and CDR2 is SMNVEV (reference sequence). The ends lost 7 bases at V and 7 bases at J; junction bases unmatched: 6. This CDR3 is CASNDRAGGYTF. CDR3 DNA: TGTGCCAGCAATGACAGGGCGGGTGGCTACACCTTC.

This clone was found a few times. The rearrangement uses TRBV5-4 and TRBJ2-3; a weak D match, TRBD2 (6 bases). The length of the CDR3 is 16 residues. Germline-derived CDR1 and CDR2 are SGHNT and YYREEE (reference sequence). V was trimmed by 4 bases and J by 5 bases, leaving 20 bases between them. This CDR3 reads CASSPKWGGAKDTQYF. The CDR3 DNA follows: TGTGCCAGCAGCCCCAAGTGGGGCGGGGCCAAAGATACGCAGTATTTT.

V gene TRBV28 combines with J gene TRBJ2-7; maybe TRBD1 (5 bases). The CDR3 is made up of 14 amino acids. Germline V CDR1 and CDR2: MDHEN, SYDVKM. The V end lost 5 bases, the J end lost 2 bases, and 13 bases lay between the germline ends. This chain's CDR3 is CASSLTQGAYEQYF. DNA of the CDR3: TGTGCCAGCAGTCTGACTCAGGGTGCCTACGAGCAGTACTTC.

The CDR3 DNA reads TGCGCCAGCAGCCCGTGGGACAGGGCCTACGAGCAGTACTTC. Amino acids: CASSPWDRAYEQYF. This chain uses TRBV5-1 with TRBJ2-7; 9 bases line up with TRBD1. The germline gives CDR1 SGHRS, CDR2 YFSETQ. Unmatched junction bases numbered 4, after V lost 4 bases and J lost 2 bases. This CDR3 is 14 amino acids long.

This clone was seen only a few times. J is TRBJ2-3 and V is TRBV25-1; D is ambiguous. V shed 0 bases and J shed 2 bases, with 6 bases lying between them. This CDR3 comprises 14 residues. Germline values: CDR1 MGHDK, CDR2 SYGVNS. CDR3 in amino acids: CASSEYSLTDTQYF. The CDR3 DNA follows: TGTGCCAGCAGTGAATATAGCCTCACAGATACGCAGTATTTT.

V gene TRBV28 combines with J gene TRBJ2-7, with 7 bases aligning to TRBD1. The germline V gene encodes CDR1 MDHEN and CDR2 SYDVKM. The CDR3 covers 15 residues. The V gene end was trimmed by 7 bases and the J gene end by 0 bases; junction bases not matched to a gene: 9. CDR3 DNA sequence: TGTGCCAGCATCCCCTCCAGGGGGTTCTCCTACGAGCAGTACTTC. This gives the protein CASIPSRGFSYEQYF.

The V call is TRBV6-6, the J call TRBJ1-5; D might be TRBD1 (6 bases). Trimming shortened V by 5 bases and J by 6 bases, and 20 bases separated the two germline ends. CDR1 and CDR2 from the germline V gene are MNHNY and SVGAGI (reference sequence). The CDR3 covers 16 residues. The CDR3 region is CASSAPTGGQSQPQHF. Here the CDR3 DNA reads TGTGCCAGCAGTGCCCCGACGGGGGGACAAAGTCAGCCCCAGCATTTT.

The rearrangement links TRBV9 to TRBJ2-7; the match to TRBD1 covers 7 bases. Germline CDR1 is SGDLS and CDR2 is YYNGEE. This CDR3 is built from 14 residues. V was clipped by 4 bases and J by 2 bases; unmatched bases: 6. CDR3 protein: CASSFGQEPYEQYF. In DNA form, the CDR3 reads TGTGCCAGCAGCTTCGGACAGGAGCCCTACGAGCAGTACTTC.